Below are 10 T cell receptor beta chains sequenced from a single sample in a study of T cell responses to AZD1222 COVID-19 vaccine. Produced via immunoSEQ multiplex PCR; TCRdb's table is partial and in-frame only. The sample records about 140,000 clones, about 90% being singletons. Material: peripheral blood, obtained 28 days after the second dose of the MenACWY control vaccine. The receptors were gathered from an adult who received the MenACWY meningococcal vaccine as a control.

This rearrangement joins TRBV24-1 to TRBJ1-2, with 7 nucleotides matching TRBD1. The CDR3 length is 16 residues. The germline V gene encodes CDR1 KGHDR and CDR2 SFDVKD. With V trimmed by 7 bases and J by 0 bases, 10 bases remained unmatched. CDR3 amino acids: CATRRTGERSNYGYTF. The CDR3 DNA follows: TGTGCCACCAGAAGAACAGGGGAGAGGTCTAACTATGGCTACACCTTC.

The chain joins TRBV5-8 to TRBJ2-5; the match to TRBD1 covers 10 bases. CDR1 and CDR2 from the germline V gene are SGHTS and YDEGEE. CDR3 length: 14 residues. Trimming cost V 4 bases and J 4 bases; bases outside gene matches: 4. The CDR3 nucleotides read TGTGCCAGCAGCCCGGGACAGGGGAGAGAGACCCAGTACTTC. Translating it yields CASSPGQGRETQYF.

The rearrangement joins TRBV5-4 to TRBJ2-3; D might be TRBD2 (7 bases). This CDR3 contains 17 residues. Per germline, CDR1 SGHNT and CDR2 YYREEE (reference sequence). With 1 base removed from V and 2 bases from J, the gap between germline ends came to 17 bases. CDR3 protein: CASSLWGGAKNTDTQYF. The CDR3 region has the DNA TGTGCCAGCAGCTTGTGGGGGGGGGCGAAGAACACAGATACGCAGTATTTT.

The chain employs TRBV4-2 and TRBJ2-7; no definite D call. The CDR3 extends over 15 amino acids. The germline V gene encodes CDR1 LGHNA and CDR2 YNFKEQ. The V gene lost 5 bases and the J gene lost 0 bases, with 14 bases spanning the gap. The CDR3 sequence: CASSSSNTASYEQYF. CDR3 nucleotides: TGTGCCAGCAGCTCATCAAACACTGCCTCCTACGAGCAGTACTTC.

V gene TRBV7-3 combines with J gene TRBJ2-7; no reliable D call. Trimming cost V 5 bases and J 3 bases, with 14 bases left between them. Germline V gene lookup returns CDR1 SGHTA and CDR2 FQGTGA. The CDR3 has 14 residues. The CDR3 bases are TGTGCCAGCAGCGAAGCGTCAGTAAGCTACGAGCAGTACTTC. This sequence encodes CASSEASVSYEQYF.

The chain combines TRBV10-3 with TRBJ2-7, with D possibly matching TRBD2 (5 bases). The CDR3 consists of 14 residues. V shed 2 bases and J shed 0 bases, with 8 bases lying between them. Germline CDR1 ENHRY, CDR2 SYGVKD. CDR3 bases: TGTGCCATCAGTGAGCGCGAGGGCTCCTACGAGCAGTACTTC. Its protein is CAISEREGSYEQYF.

This clone was counted once. The chain combines TRBV4-3 with TRBJ1-4; D is perhaps TRBD1 (6 bases). Germline CDR1 and CDR2: LGHNA and YSLEER. Trimming left V 1 base short and J 4 bases short, with 13 bases between. The CDR3 consists of 16 residues. Here the CDR3 DNA reads TGCGCCAGCAGCCAAGTATCAGGGGCGCGTAATGAAAAACTGTTTTTT. Protein product: CASSQVSGARNEKLFF.

The chain combines TRBV9 with TRBJ2-1; 7 bases fit TRBD2. V shed 3 bases and J 4 bases; nucleotides not matched to a gene: 7. Germline values: CDR1 SGDLS, CDR2 YYNGEE. The CDR3 extends over 15 amino acids. The CDR3 nucleotides are TGTGCCAGCAGCGCGGCTAGCGGATTGTACAATGAGCAGTTCTTC. Translation: CASSAASGLYNEQFF.

V gene TRBV3-1 (or the pseudogene TRBV3-2) combines with J gene TRBJ2-3; D unclear. In germline, CDR1 is LGHDT, CDR2 YNNKEL (reference sequence). The CDR3 extends over 16 amino acids. V was clipped by 5 bases and J by 0 bases, with 15 bases between them. Written as DNA, the CDR3 is TGTGCCAGCAGCTTGGGAACGGCCGCTAGCACAGATACGCAGTATTTT. This codes for CASSLGTAASTDTQYF.

The chain carries TRBV6-5 and TRBJ1-3, with a possible D match to TRBD1 (5 bases). This CDR3 spans 14 amino acids. The V gene lost 7 bases and the J gene lost 0 bases, with 10 bases spanning the gap. In germline, CDR1 is MNHEY, CDR2 SVGAGI. The CDR3 nucleotides read TGTGCCAGCAAGATGACAGCCTCTGGAAACACCATATATTTT. Amino acid sequence: CASKMTASGNTIYF.